The text below deals with one TCR beta chain. Trimming pared 6 bases from V and 0 bases from J, leaving 9 bases between. CDR3 size: 14 residues. Germline V CDR1 and CDR2: LNHDA, SQIVND (reference sequence). This entry comes from a study of blood T cell repertoires in COVID-19. Study as a whole: Samples representing acute and convalescent COVID-19 were sourced from the United States, Italy and Spain. T cells, B-cell-depleted T cells, or PBMCs supplied cDNA or gDNA.

Participants had their cohort set by participant-reported clinical history. Per the authors' pipeline: It was from reference gene primer amplification that nucleated cell counts were estimated. Profiling relied on immunoSEQ multiplex PCR, and the TCRdb table lists in-frame clones only, not all of them. V and J calls and clone size are those listed in that table; D and trimming were worked out from the DNA. The table includes 200,000 to 250,000 clones, roughly four fifths detected once. Material for sequencing was PBMCs or T cells enriched from blood (not recorded which). The origin of this receptor is a man aged 60 to 75 who had recovered from COVID-19. The chain is built from TRBV19 and TRBJ1-3; D is uncertain. The CDR3 DNA sequence: TGTGCCAGTAGGAAGGGAGCCTCTGGAAACACCATATATTTT. Residues: CASRKGASGNTIYF.